The rows below give T cell receptor beta chains drawn from one sample of a study of regulatory T cells in long-lasting Graves disease. MiXCR, applied by TCRdb to the multiplex PCR reads, yields one record per CDR3 protein. The sample shows hundreds of thousands of distinct CDR3 sequences, about 14% of them seen only once. These data also featured in a second study, about T cells in Graves' hyperthyroidism and ophthalmopathy.

Sample: peripheral blood mononuclear cells (PBMCs), taken at new diagnosis, from a patient treated with antithyroid drugs. The receptors derive from a man aged 25-45 years with Graves disease. Each CDR3 is given with its conserved first and last residue. The order of the fields is J gene, D gene, clone size, V gene, CDR3 DNA, CDR3 protein. A D gene is named only where the DNA matches it firmly. Size is omitted from some rows. Given values are once, few, many or a class for expanded clones.

j_call: TRBJ2-1
d_call: NA
clone_size: NA
v_call: TRBV5-1
cdr3_nt: TGCGCCAGCAGCGGGGGGCTAGGTGAGTCCTACAATGAGCAGTTCTTC
cdr3_aa: CASSGGLGESYNEQFF

j_call: TRBJ2-7
d_call: NA
clone_size: many
v_call: TRBV6-2/TRBV6-3
cdr3_nt: TGTGCCAGCAGTTACAAAGCGACATACTCCTACGAGCAGTACTTC
cdr3_aa: CASSYKATYSYEQYF

j_call: TRBJ1-5
d_call: NA
clone_size: many
v_call: TRBV28
cdr3_nt: TGTGCCAGCAGTTTACGGGCGCGGGGGCCCCAGCATTTT
cdr3_aa: CASSLRARGPQHF

j_call: TRBJ1-2
d_call: NA
clone_size: NA
v_call: TRBV29-1
cdr3_nt: TGCAGCGTTGAAGTGTCTTACTATGGCTACACCTTC
cdr3_aa: CSVEVSYYGYTF

j_call: TRBJ1-6
d_call: NA
clone_size: few
v_call: TRBV25-1
cdr3_nt: TGTGCCAGCAGGGAAGCTGATTCACCCCTCCACTTT
cdr3_aa: CASREADSPLHF

j_call: TRBJ1-4
d_call: TRBD1
clone_size: few
v_call: TRBV24-1
cdr3_nt: TGTGCCACCAGTGACCACTTGAGGGACAGGGAGCGCACTAATGAAAAACTGTTTTTT
cdr3_aa: CATSDHLRDRERTNEKLFF

j_call: TRBJ1-3
d_call: TRBD1
clone_size: many
v_call: TRBV12-3/TRBV12-4
cdr3_nt: TGTGCCAGCATCCAACAGGGGCTCTCGGGAAACACCATATATTTT
cdr3_aa: CASIQQGLSGNTIYF

j_call: TRBJ2-3
d_call: TRBD2
clone_size: NA
v_call: TRBV30
cdr3_nt: TGTGCCTCTGTGACTAGCGGGGCCCCGGGGCAGTATTTT
cdr3_aa: CASVTSGAPGQYF

j_call: TRBJ1-2
d_call: NA
clone_size: NA
v_call: TRBV6-5
cdr3_nt: TGTGCCAGCAGTTACTCCGGGACACCTAATGCCAATAACTATGGCTACACCTTC
cdr3_aa: CASSYSGTPNANNYGYTF

j_call: TRBJ2-7
d_call: NA
clone_size: many
v_call: TRBV2
cdr3_nt: TGTGCCAGCGAAGACAGCAACTACGAGCAGTACTTC
cdr3_aa: CASEDSNYEQYF

j_call: TRBJ2-7
d_call: NA
clone_size: many
v_call: TRBV19
cdr3_nt: TGTGCCAGTAGTAAAGGGAGGCCTTCCTCCTACGAGCAGTACTTC
cdr3_aa: CASSKGRPSSYEQYF

j_call: TRBJ1-2
d_call: NA
clone_size: few
v_call: TRBV6-1
cdr3_nt: TGTGCCAGCAGGGTCCGGGCAGGGCTCAACTATGGCTACACCTTC
cdr3_aa: CASRVRAGLNYGYTF

j_call: TRBJ2-7
d_call: NA
clone_size: many
v_call: TRBV29-1
cdr3_nt: TGCAGCGGGGGGTGGCAGAGCGCGGGGGAGCAGTACTTC
cdr3_aa: CSGGWQSAGEQYF

j_call: TRBJ2-2
d_call: NA
clone_size: many
v_call: TRBV6-2/TRBV6-3
cdr3_nt: TGTGCCAGCAGTGTACAGGACTTCTCCGGGGAGCTGTTTTTT
cdr3_aa: CASSVQDFSGELFF

j_call: TRBJ2-1
d_call: TRBD2
clone_size: many
v_call: TRBV12-3/TRBV12-4
cdr3_nt: TGTGCCAGCAGTTTGTCCGGGACTAAAACCTACAATGAGCAGTTCTTC
cdr3_aa: CASSLSGTKTYNEQFF

j_call: TRBJ2-1
d_call: TRBD1
clone_size: many
v_call: TRBV12-3/TRBV12-4
cdr3_nt: TGTGCCAGCACATCCCCGGACAGGGTCTACAATGAGCAGTTCTTC
cdr3_aa: CASTSPDRVYNEQFF

j_call: TRBJ2-1
d_call: NA
clone_size: few
v_call: TRBV7-3
cdr3_nt: TGTGCCAGCAGCTTAAACCCTCCTTCCGATGAGCAGTTCTTC
cdr3_aa: CASSLNPPSDEQFF

j_call: TRBJ2-5
d_call: TRBD2
clone_size: many
v_call: TRBV3-1
cdr3_nt: TGTGCCAGCAGCCTTCTAGCGGGAGGAAGAGAGACCCAGTACTTC
cdr3_aa: CASSLLAGGRETQYF

j_call: TRBJ2-7
d_call: TRBD1
clone_size: NA
v_call: TRBV6-2/TRBV6-3
cdr3_nt: TGTGCCAGCAGTCGGTACCGGGACAGGGGTCTATACGAGCAGTACTTC
cdr3_aa: CASSRYRDRGLYEQYF

j_call: TRBJ2-3
d_call: NA
clone_size: many
v_call: TRBV28
cdr3_nt: TGTGCCAGCAGTTCGCTACCGGGAGATACGCAGTATTTT
cdr3_aa: CASSSLPGDTQYF

j_call: TRBJ2-7
d_call: NA
clone_size: many
v_call: TRBV27
cdr3_nt: TGTGCCAGCAGTTTATCGCCAGGCCGGTATAGCGAGCAGTACTTC
cdr3_aa: CASSLSPGRYSEQYF

j_call: TRBJ2-2
d_call: NA
clone_size: few
v_call: TRBV9
cdr3_nt: TGTGCCAGCAGCGTCATGGGGGGTTCGAAGTTCGACACCGGGGAGCTGTTTTTT
cdr3_aa: CASSVMGGSKFDTGELFF

j_call: TRBJ2-1
d_call: NA
clone_size: many
v_call: TRBV7-9
cdr3_nt: TGTGCCAGCAGCTCCCTAGGGGAAAGGGATGAGCAGTTCTTC
cdr3_aa: CASSSLGERDEQFF

j_call: TRBJ2-3
d_call: TRBD2
clone_size: many
v_call: TRBV6-1
cdr3_nt: TGTGCCAGCATCCCGGTTAGCGGGAGCAACACAGATACGCAGTATTTT
cdr3_aa: CASIPVSGSNTDTQYF

j_call: TRBJ1-1
d_call: NA
clone_size: many
v_call: TRBV11-2
cdr3_nt: TGTGCCAGCAGCCCCACCTTTGCTGAAGCTTTCTTT
cdr3_aa: CASSPTFAEAFF

j_call: TRBJ1-2
d_call: NA
clone_size: NA
v_call: TRBV20-1
cdr3_nt: TGCAGTGCTAGCGGACCCCATGGCTACACCTTC
cdr3_aa: CSASGPHGYTF